The rows below give T cell receptor beta chains drawn from one sample of a study of blood T cell repertoires in COVID-19. TCRdb's copy holds only in-frame clones and misses some; the assay was immunoSEQ multiplex PCR. The sample carries some 350,000 clones, about 90% recorded once. The sequencing sample was made of peripheral blood. Receptors were obtained from a woman younger than 30 who had recovered from COVID-19. Both conserved end residues are part of each CDR3. Each record gives: CDR3 protein, CDR3 DNA, J gene, clone size, V gene, D gene. D genes are given only for firm matches. The size field is filled for only some rows; it gives once, few, many or a size class.

cdr3_aa: CASSLLVFEQFF
cdr3_nt: TGTGCCAGCAGTCTACTAGTTTTTGAGCAGTTCTTC
j_call: TRBJ2-1
clone_size: -
v_call: TRBV6-2/TRBV6-3
d_call: -

cdr3_aa: CASSHVTTENGYTF
cdr3_nt: TGCGCCAGCAGCCACGTCACGACGGAGAATGGCTACACCTTC
j_call: TRBJ1-2
clone_size: -
v_call: TRBV4-3
d_call: -

cdr3_aa: CASSGQGFEAFF
cdr3_nt: TGTGCCAGCAGTGGACAGGGTTTTGAAGCTTTCTTT
j_call: TRBJ1-1
clone_size: -
v_call: TRBV27
d_call: TRBD1

cdr3_aa: CSASLGVRDTQYF
cdr3_nt: TGCAGTGCTAGTCTAGGGGTCCGAGATACGCAGTATTTT
j_call: TRBJ2-3
clone_size: -
v_call: TRBV20-1
d_call: -

cdr3_aa: CASSPRLAGMIAPYNEQFF
cdr3_nt: TGTGCCAGCTCCCCTCGACTAGCGGGTATGATAGCACCCTACAATGAGCAGTTCTTC
j_call: TRBJ2-1
clone_size: once
v_call: TRBV5-4
d_call: TRBD2

cdr3_aa: CATSDALLVINNEQFF
cdr3_nt: TGTGCCACCAGTGATGCCCTCCTAGTCATCAACAATGAGCAGTTCTTC
j_call: TRBJ2-1
clone_size: -
v_call: TRBV24-1
d_call: -

cdr3_aa: CASSPAGTSVREQFF
cdr3_nt: TGTGCCAGCAGCCCGGCCGGGACTAGCGTCCGTGAGCAGTTCTTC
j_call: TRBJ2-1
clone_size: -
v_call: TRBV7-9
d_call: TRBD2

cdr3_aa: CASSIGAAAQETQYF
cdr3_nt: TGTGCCAGTAGTATTGGGGCTGCGGCTCAAGAGACCCAGTACTTC
j_call: TRBJ2-5
clone_size: -
v_call: TRBV19
d_call: -

cdr3_aa: CASRRTGNTGELFF
cdr3_nt: TGTGCCAGCAGACGGACAGGGAACACCGGGGAGCTGTTTTTT
j_call: TRBJ2-2
clone_size: -
v_call: TRBV3-1/TRBV3-2
d_call: TRBD1

cdr3_aa: CSVGFLKGDGYTF
cdr3_nt: TGCAGCGTTGGTTTTCTGAAAGGGGATGGCTACACCTTC
j_call: TRBJ1-2
clone_size: -
v_call: TRBV29-1
d_call: -

cdr3_aa: CASSLSTGQETQYF
cdr3_nt: TGTGCCAGCAGTTTATCGACAGGCCAAGAGACCCAGTACTTC
j_call: TRBJ2-5
clone_size: -
v_call: TRBV27
d_call: -

cdr3_aa: CASSEIANRGPETQYF
cdr3_nt: TGCGCCAGCAGTGAAATAGCTAACAGGGGGCCAGAGACCCAGTACTTC
j_call: TRBJ2-5
clone_size: -
v_call: TRBV10-2
d_call: TRBD1

cdr3_aa: CASSLGAGGRQETQYF
cdr3_nt: TGCGCCAGCAGCTTGGGAGCGGGAGGGCGACAAGAGACCCAGTACTTC
j_call: TRBJ2-5
clone_size: -
v_call: TRBV5-1
d_call: TRBD2

cdr3_aa: CASSWAREGQWGGELFF
cdr3_nt: TGTGCCAGCAGCTGGGCGCGGGAGGGCCAATGGGGCGGGGAGCTGTTTTTT
j_call: TRBJ2-2
clone_size: -
v_call: TRBV5-4
d_call: TRBD2

cdr3_aa: CASSYDRGISDTEAFF
cdr3_nt: TGTGCCAGCAGTTACGACAGGGGAATATCGGACACTGAAGCTTTCTTT
j_call: TRBJ1-1
clone_size: -
v_call: TRBV6-5
d_call: TRBD1

cdr3_aa: CASKTDSDNEQFF
cdr3_nt: TGTGCCAGCAAAACGGACAGCGACAATGAGCAGTTCTTC
j_call: TRBJ2-1
clone_size: -
v_call: TRBV7-9
d_call: -

cdr3_aa: CASSYFRDSSYNSPLHF
cdr3_nt: TGTGCCAGCAGTTACTTCCGGGACAGCTCCTATAATTCACCCCTCCACTTT
j_call: TRBJ1-6
clone_size: -
v_call: TRBV27
d_call: TRBD1

cdr3_aa: CAWSQERENRETQYF
cdr3_nt: TGTGCCTGGAGCCAAGAGCGGGAGAACCGAGAGACCCAGTACTTC
j_call: TRBJ2-5
clone_size: -
v_call: TRBV30
d_call: TRBD2